This TCR beta chain was recovered during a study of radiation and T cells in renal cell carcinoma. The method was immunoSEQ multiplex PCR; TCRdb's version includes in-frame clones alone and lacks a portion of them. The top ten hold around 9.4% of the sample, which has approximately 92,000 clones, about 82% seen once. Described time point: blood 4 weeks post-SBRT, at nephrectomy. Specified treatment: 15 Gy SBRT to primary tumor, nephrectomy 4 weeks later. Nephrectomy followed 15 Gy stereotactic body radiation by 4 weeks. As for this clone: Its antigen remains unidentified.

Points from the study as a whole: Pretreatment tumor biopsies were lacking, so baseline clonotypes are unknown.

Here the sequenced sample was blood, taken from a patient whose treatment included radiotherapy and nephrectomy. This clonotype originated in a man in his fifties with renal cell carcinoma.

This chain's CDR3 is CASVRGGRSDTQYF. Here the CDR3 DNA reads TGTGCCAGCGTGCGGGGGGGCCGTTCAGATACGCAGTATTTT. The gene calls are TRBV6-1 and TRBJ2-3; 9 bases fit TRBD2. This CDR3 contains 14 residues. Germline lookup yields CDR1 MNHNS and CDR2 SASEGT. V gave up 8 bases and J gave up 4 bases; unmatched junction bases: 7.